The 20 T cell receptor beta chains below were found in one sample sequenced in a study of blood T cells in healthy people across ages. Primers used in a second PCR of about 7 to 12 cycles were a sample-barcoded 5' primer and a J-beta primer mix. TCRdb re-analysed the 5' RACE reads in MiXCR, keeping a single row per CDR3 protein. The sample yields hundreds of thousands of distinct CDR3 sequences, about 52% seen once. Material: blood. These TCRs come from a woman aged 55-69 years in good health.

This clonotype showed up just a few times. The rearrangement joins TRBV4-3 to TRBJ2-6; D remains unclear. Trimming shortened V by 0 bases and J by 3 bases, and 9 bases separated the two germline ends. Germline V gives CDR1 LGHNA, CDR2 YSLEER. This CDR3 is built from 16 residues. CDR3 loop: CASSQDRRGGANVLTF. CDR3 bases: TGCGCCAGCAGCCAAGATCGCCGCGGTGGGGCCAACGTCCTGACTTTC.

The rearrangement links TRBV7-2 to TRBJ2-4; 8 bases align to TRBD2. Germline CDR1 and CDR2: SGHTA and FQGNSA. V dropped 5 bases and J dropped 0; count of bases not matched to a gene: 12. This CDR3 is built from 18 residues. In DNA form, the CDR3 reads TGTGCCAGCAGCCTGGGACTAGTGGGCGGATTAGCCAAAAACATTCAGTACTTC. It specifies CASSLGLVGGLAKNIQYF.

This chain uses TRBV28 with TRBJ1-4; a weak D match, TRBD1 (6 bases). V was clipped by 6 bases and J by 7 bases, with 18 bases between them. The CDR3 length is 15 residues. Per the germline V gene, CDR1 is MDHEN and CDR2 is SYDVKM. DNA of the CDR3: TGTGCCAGCAGCCGAACAGGGAACGGGGGTGAAAAACTGTTTTTT. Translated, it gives CASSRTGNGGEKLFF.

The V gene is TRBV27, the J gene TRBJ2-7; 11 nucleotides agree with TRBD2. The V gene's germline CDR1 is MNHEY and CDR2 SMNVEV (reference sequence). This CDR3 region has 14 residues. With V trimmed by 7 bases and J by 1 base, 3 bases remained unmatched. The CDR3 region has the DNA TGTGCCAGCATGCTAGCGGGAGGTTCCTACGAGCAGTACTTC. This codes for CASMLAGGSYEQYF.

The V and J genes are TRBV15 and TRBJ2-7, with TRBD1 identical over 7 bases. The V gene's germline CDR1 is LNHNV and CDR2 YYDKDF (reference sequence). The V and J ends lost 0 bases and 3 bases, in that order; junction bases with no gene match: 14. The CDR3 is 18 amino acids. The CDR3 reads CATSRETSMGQTFYEQYF. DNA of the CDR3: TGTGCCACCAGCAGAGAGACCTCCATGGGACAGACCTTCTACGAGCAGTACTTC.

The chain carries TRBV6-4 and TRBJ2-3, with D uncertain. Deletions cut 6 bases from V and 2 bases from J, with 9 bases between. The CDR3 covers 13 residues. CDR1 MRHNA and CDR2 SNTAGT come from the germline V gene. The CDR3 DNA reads TGTGCCAGCAGCGCGGAGCCCACAGATACGCAGTATTTT. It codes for CASSAEPTDTQYF.

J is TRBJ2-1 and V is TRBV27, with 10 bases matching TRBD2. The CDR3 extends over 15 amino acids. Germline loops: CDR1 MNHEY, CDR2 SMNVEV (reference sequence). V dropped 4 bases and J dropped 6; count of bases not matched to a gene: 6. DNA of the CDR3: TGTGCCAGCAGTTCGGGAGCGGGAGGGCCCAATGAGCAGTTCTTC. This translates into CASSSGAGGPNEQFF.

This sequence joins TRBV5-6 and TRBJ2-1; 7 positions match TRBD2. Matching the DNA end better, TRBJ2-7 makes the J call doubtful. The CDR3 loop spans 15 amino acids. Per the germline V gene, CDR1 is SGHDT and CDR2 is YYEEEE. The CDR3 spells CASSFGGGSPIEQYF. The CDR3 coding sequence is TGTGCCAGCAGCTTTGGGGGGGGATCCCCCATCGAGCAGTACTTC.

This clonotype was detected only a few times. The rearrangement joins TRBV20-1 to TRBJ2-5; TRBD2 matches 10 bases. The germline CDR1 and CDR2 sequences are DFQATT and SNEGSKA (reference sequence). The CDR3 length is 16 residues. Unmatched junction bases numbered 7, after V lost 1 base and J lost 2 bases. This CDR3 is CSARGQAGGLQETQYF. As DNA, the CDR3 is TGCAGTGCTAGAGGACAAGCGGGAGGGTTACAAGAGACCCAGTACTTC.

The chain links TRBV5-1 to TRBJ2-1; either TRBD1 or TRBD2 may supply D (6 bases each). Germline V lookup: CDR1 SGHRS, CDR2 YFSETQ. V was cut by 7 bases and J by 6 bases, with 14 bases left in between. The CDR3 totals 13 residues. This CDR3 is CASSTGGSNEQFF. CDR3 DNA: TGCGCCAGCTCCACCGGGGGCTCCAATGAGCAGTTCTTC.

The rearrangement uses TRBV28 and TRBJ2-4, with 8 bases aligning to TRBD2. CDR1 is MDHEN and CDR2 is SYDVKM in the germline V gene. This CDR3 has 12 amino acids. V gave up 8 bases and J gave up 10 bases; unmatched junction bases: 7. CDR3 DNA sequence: TGTGCCAGCGCGACGGGGGGGATGATTCAGTACTTC. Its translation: CASATGGMIQYF.

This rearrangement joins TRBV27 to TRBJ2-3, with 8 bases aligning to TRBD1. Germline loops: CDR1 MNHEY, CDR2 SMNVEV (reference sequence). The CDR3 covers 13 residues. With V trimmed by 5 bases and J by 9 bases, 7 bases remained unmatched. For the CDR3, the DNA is TGTGCCAGCAGTCTCACCACAGGGGGGACGCAGTATTTT. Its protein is CASSLTTGGTQYF.

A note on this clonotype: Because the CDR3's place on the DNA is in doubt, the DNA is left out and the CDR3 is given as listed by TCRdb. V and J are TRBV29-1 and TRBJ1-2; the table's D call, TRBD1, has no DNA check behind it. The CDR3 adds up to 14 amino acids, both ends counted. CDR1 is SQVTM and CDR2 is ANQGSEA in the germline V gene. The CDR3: CSAGPDRGLYGCTF.

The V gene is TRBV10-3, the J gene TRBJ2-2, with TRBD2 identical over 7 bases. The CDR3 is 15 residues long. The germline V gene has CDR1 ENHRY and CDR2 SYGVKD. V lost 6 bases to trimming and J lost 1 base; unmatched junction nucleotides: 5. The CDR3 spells CAISALAVNTGELFF. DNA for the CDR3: TGTGCCATCAGCGCCCTAGCGGTGAACACCGGGGAGCTGTTTTTT.

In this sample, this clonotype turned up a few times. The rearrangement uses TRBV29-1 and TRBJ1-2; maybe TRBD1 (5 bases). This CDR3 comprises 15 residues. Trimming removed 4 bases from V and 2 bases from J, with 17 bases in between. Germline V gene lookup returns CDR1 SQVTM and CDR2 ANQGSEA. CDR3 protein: CSVVLPGRGNYGYTF. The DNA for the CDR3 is TGCAGCGTTGTATTGCCAGGACGGGGGAACTATGGCTACACCTTC.

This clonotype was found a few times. CDR3 coding DNA: TGTGCCAGCAGTTATACTAGCGGGAGGGTTCACAATGAGCAGTTCTTC. It translates to CASSYTSGRVHNEQFF. The chain joins TRBV6-2 or TRBV6-3 to TRBJ2-1, with 13 bases aligning to TRBD2. Germline V gives CDR1 MNHEY, CDR2 SVGEGT. The trim removed 3 bases at V and 5 bases at J, leaving 4 bases unmatched. The CDR3 is 16 residues long.

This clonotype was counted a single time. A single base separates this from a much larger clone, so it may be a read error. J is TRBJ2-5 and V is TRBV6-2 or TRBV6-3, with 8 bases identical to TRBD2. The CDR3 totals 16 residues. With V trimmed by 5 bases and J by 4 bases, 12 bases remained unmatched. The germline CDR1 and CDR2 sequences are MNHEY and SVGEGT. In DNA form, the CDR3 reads TGTGCCAGCAGTAACCAGGGAGGCGGGAGGTTAGAGACCCAGTACTTC. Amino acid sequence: CASSNQGGGRLETQYF.

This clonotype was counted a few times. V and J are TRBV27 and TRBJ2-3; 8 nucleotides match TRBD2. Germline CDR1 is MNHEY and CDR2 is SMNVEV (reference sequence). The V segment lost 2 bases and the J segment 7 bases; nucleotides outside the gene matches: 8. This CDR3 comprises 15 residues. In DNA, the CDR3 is TGTGCCAGCAGTTTAGCCCCAGCGGGAGAAAATACGCAGTATTTT. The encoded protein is CASSLAPAGENTQYF.

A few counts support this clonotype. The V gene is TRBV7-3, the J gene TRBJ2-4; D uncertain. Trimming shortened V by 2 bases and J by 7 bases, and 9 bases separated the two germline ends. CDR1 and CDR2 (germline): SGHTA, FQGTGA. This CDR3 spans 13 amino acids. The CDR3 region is CASSLGLGNIQYF. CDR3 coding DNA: TGTGCCAGCAGCTTAGGTCTTGGGAACATTCAGTACTTC.

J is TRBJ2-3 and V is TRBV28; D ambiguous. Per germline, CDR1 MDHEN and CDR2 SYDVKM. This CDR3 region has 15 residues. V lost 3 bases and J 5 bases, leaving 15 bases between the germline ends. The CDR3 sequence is CASSFRRGSGDTQYF. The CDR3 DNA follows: TGTGCCAGCAGTTTCCGAAGAGGCTCCGGAGATACGCAGTATTTT.